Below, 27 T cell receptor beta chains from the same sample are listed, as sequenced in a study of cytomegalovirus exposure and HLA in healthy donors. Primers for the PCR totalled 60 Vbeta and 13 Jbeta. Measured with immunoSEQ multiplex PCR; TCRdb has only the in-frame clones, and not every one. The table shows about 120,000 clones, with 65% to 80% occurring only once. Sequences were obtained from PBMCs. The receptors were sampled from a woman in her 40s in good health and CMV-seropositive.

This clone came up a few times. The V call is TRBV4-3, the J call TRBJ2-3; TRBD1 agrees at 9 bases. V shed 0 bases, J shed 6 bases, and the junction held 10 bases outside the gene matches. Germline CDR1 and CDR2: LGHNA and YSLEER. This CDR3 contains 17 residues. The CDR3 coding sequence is TGCGCCAGCAGCCAAGAGATACCGGGACAGGGACGCGATACGCAGTATTTT. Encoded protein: CASSQEIPGQGRDTQYF.

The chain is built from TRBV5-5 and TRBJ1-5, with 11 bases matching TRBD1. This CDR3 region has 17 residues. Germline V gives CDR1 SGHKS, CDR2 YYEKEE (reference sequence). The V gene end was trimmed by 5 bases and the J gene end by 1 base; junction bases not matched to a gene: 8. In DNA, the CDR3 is TGTGCCAGCAGGAGGACAGGGGGCCAGGGGAGCAATCAGCCCCAGCATTTT. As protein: CASRRTGGQGSNQPQHF.

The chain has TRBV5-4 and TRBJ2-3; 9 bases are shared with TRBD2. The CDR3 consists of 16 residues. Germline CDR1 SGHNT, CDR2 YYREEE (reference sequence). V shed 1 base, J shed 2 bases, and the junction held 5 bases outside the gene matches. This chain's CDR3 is CASSLRLAGYTDTQYF. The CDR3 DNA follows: TGTGCCAGCAGCTTGAGGCTAGCGGGATACACAGATACGCAGTATTTT.

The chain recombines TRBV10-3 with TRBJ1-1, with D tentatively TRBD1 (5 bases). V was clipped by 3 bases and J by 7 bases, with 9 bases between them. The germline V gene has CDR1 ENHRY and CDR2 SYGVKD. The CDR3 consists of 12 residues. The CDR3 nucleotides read TGTGCCATCAGTGAAACAGGTAGTGAAGCTTTCTTT. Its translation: CAISETGSEAFF.

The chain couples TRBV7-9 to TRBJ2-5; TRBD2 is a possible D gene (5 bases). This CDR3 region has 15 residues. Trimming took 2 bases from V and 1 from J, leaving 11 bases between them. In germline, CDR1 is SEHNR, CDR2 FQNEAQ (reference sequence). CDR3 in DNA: TGTGCCAGCAGCTTAAAAGGAAGCGGCCAAGAGACCCAGTACTTC. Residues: CASSLKGSGQETQYF.

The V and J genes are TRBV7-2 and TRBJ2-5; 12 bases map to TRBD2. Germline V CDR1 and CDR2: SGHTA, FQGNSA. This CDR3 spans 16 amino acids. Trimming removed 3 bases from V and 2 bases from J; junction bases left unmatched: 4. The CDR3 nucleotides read TGTGCCAGCAGCTTTCCTAGCGGGAGGGGTCAAGAGACCCAGTACTTC. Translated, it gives CASSFPSGRGQETQYF. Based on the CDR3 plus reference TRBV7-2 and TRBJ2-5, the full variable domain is GAGVSQSPSNKVTEKGKDVELRCDPISGHTALYWYRQSLGQGLEFLIYFQGNSAPDKSGLPSDRFSAERTGGSVSTLTIQRTQQEDSAVYLCASSFPSGRGQETQYFGPGTRLLVL.

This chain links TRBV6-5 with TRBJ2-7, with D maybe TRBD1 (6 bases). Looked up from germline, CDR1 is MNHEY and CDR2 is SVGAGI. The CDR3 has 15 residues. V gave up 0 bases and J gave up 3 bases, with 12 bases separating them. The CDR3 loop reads CASSYSNRAGYEQYF. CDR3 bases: TGTGCCAGCAGTTACTCGAACAGGGCAGGCTACGAGCAGTACTTC.

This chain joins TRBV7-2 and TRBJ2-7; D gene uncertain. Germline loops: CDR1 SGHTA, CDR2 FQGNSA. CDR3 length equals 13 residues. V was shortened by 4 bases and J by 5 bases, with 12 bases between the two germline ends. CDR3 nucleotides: TGTGCCAGCAGCTGGGCACCCGGCAACGAGCAGTACTTC. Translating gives CASSWAPGNEQYF.

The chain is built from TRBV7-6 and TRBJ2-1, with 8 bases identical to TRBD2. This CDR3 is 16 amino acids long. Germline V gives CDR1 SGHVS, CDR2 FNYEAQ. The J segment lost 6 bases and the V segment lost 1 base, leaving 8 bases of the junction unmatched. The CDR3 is CASSLGGGLSRNEQFF. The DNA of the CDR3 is TGTGCCAGCAGCTTAGGCGGGGGGCTATCCCGCAATGAGCAGTTCTTC.

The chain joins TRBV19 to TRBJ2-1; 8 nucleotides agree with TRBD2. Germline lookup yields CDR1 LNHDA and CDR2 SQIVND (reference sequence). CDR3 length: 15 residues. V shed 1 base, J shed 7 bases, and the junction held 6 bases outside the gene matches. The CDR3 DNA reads TGTGCCAGTAGTATAGCTAGCGGGCGACCAAATGAGCAGTTCTTC. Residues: CASSIASGRPNEQFF. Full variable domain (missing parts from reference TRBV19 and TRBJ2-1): DGGITQSPKYLFRKEGQNVTLSCEQNLNHDAMYWYRQDPGQGLRLIYYSQIVNDFQKGDIAEGYSVSREKKESFPLTVTSAQKNPTAFYLCASSIASGRPNEQFFGPGTRLTVL.

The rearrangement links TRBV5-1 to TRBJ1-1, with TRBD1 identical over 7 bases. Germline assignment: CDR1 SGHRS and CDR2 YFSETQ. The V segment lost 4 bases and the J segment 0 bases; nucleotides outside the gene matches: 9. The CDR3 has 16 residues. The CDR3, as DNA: TGCGCCAGCAGCCGCCCCGGGACAGCCATGAACACTGAAGCTTTCTTT. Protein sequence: CASSRPGTAMNTEAFF.

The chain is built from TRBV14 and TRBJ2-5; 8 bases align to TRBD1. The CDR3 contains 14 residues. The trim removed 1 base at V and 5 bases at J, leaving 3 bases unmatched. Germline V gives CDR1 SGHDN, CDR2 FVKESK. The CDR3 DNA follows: TGTGCCAGCAGCCAAGTCAGGGGGCTGGAGACCCAGTACTTC. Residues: CASSQVRGLETQYF.

The CDR3, as DNA: TGTGCCAGCAGCGGACCTGGACAGGGGACCTACGAGCAGTACTTC. It yields the protein CASSGPGQGTYEQYF. The chain employs TRBV5-4 and TRBJ2-7; 9 positions agree with TRBD1. The CDR3 extends over 15 amino acids. The junction had 7 bases not matched to a gene; V was cut back by 4 bases and J by 2 bases. Germline V gives CDR1 SGHNT, CDR2 YYREEE (reference sequence). Supplemented by reference TRBV5-4 and TRBJ2-7, the full variable domain reads ETGVTQSPTHLIKTRGQQVTLRCSSQSGHNTVSWYQQALGQGPQFIFQYYREEENGRGNFPPRFSGLQFPNYSSELNVNALELDDSALYLCASSGPGQGTYEQYFGPGTRLTVT.

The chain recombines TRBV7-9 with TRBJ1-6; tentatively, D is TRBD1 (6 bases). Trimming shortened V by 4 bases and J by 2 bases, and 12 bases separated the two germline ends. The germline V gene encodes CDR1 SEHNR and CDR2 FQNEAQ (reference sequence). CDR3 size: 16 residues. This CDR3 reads CASSSRGSTYNSPLHF. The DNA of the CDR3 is TGTGCCAGCAGCTCAAGGGGGTCTACCTATAATTCACCCCTCCACTTT.

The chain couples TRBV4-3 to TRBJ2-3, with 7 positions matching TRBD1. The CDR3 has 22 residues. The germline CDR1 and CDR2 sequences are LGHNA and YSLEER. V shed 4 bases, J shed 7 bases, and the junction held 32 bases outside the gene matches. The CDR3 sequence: CASSRWVSGTALPQGTLNTQYF. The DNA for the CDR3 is TGCGCCAGCAGCCGCTGGGTATCCGGGACAGCCCTCCCGCAGGGGACCCTTAATACGCAGTATTTT.

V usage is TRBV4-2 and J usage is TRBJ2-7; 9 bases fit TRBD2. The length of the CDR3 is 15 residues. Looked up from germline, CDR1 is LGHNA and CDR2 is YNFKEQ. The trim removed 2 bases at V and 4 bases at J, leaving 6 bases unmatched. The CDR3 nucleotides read TGTGCCAGCAGCCAACCGGTAGCGGGGGCGTACGAGCAGTACTTC. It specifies CASSQPVAGAYEQYF.

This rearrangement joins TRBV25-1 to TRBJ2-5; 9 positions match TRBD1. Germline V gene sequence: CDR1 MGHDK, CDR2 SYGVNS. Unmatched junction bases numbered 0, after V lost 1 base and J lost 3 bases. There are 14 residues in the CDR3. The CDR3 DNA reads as TGTGCCAGCAGTGAATGGACAGGGGAAGAGACCCAGTACTTC. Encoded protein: CASSEWTGEETQYF.

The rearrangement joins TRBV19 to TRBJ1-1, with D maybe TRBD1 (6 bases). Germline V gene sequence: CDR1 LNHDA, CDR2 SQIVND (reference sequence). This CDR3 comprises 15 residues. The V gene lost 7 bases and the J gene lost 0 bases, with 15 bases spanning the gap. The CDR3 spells CASIGGRGMNTEAFF. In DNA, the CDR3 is TGTGCCAGTATTGGAGGGAGGGGGATGAACACTGAAGCTTTCTTT.

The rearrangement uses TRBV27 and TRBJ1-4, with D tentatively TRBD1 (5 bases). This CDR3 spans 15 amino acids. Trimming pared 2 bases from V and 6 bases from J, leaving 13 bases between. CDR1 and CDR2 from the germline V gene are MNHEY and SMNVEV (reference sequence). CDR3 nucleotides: TGTGCCAGCAGTTTAGGGGGGAGGGACGATGAAAAACTGTTTTTT. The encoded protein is CASSLGGRDDEKLFF.

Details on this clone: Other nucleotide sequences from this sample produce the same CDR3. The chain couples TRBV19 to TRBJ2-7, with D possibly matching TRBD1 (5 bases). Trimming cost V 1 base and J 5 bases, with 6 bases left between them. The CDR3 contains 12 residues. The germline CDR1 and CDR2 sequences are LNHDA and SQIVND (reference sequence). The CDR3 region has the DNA TGTGCCAGTAGTATAGGGGGCAACGAGCAGTACTTC. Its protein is CASSIGGNEQYF.

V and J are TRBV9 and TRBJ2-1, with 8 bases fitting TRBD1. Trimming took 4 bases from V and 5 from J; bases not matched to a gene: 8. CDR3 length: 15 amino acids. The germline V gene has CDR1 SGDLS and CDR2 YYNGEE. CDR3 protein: CASSPRTGWDNEQFF. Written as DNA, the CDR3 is TGTGCCAGCAGCCCTCGGACAGGGTGGGACAATGAGCAGTTCTTC.

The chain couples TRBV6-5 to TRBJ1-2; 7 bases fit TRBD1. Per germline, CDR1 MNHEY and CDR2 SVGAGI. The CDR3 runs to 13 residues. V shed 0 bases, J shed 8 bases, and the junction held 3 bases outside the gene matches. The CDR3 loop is CASSYSDRLGYTF. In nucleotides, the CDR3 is TGTGCCAGCAGTTACTCGGACAGGTTGGGCTACACCTTC.

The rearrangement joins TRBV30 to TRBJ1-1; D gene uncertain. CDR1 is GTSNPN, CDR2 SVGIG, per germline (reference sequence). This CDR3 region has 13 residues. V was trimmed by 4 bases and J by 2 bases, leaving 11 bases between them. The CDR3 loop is CAWTIQTNTEAFF. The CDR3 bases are TGTGCCTGGACTATTCAAACTAACACTGAAGCTTTCTTT.

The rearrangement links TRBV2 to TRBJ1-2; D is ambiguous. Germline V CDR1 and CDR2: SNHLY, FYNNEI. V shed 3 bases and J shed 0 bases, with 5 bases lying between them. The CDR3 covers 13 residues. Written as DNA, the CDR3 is TGTGCCAGCAGTGACGAGGCTAACTATGGCTACACCTTC. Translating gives CASSDEANYGYTF.

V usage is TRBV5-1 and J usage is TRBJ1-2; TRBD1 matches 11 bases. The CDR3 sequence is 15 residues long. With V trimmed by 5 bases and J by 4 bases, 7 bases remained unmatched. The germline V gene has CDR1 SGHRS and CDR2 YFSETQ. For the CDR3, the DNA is TGCGCCAGCAGATCAGGACAGGGGGCCCTCTATGGCTACACCTTC. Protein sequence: CASRSGQGALYGYTF. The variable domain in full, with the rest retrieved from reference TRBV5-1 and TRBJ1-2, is KAGVTQTPRYLIKTRGQQVTLSCSPISGHRSVSWYQQTPGQGLQFLFEYFSETQRNKGNFPGRFSGRQFSNSRSEMNVSTLELGDSALYLCASRSGQGALYGYTFGSGTRLTVV.

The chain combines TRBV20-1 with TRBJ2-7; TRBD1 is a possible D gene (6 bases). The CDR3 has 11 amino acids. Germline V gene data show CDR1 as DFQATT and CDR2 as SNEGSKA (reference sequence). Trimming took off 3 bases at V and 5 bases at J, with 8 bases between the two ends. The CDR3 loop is CSASRGNEQYF. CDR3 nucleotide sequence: TGCAGTGCTAGCAGGGGTAACGAGCAGTACTTC.

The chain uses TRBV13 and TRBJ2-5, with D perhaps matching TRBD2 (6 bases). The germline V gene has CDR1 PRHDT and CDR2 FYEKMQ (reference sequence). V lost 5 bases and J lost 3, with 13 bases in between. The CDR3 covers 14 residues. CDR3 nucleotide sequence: TGTGCCAGCAGCCCCCGAGGAGGGGAAGAGACCCAGTACTTC. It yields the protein CASSPRGGEETQYF. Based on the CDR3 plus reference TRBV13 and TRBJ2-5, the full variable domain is AAGVIQSPRHLIKEKRETATLKCYPIPRHDTVYWYQQGPGQDPQFLISFYEKMQSDKGSIPDRFSAQQFSDYHSELNMSSLELGDSALYFCASSPRGGEETQYFGPGTRLLVL.